The clone carrying this T cell receptor (beta chain) appeared a single time. Its antigen is undetermined. The assay was immunoSEQ multiplex PCR, and TCRdb's table has in-frame clones only and misses some. Of approximately 1,900 clones listed, approximately 87% are singletons. The data derive from a study of circulating tumor DNA in untreated peripheral T-cell lymphoma. V lost 3 bases and J lost 2, with 13 bases in between. In germline, CDR1 is KGHSH, CDR2 LQKENI. The CDR3 is made up of 15 amino acids. Tumor tissue was collected at baseline, before treatment began. Findings and caveats of the study: In about 70% of patients, tumor-specific clonotypes were identified.

The sequenced material came from tumor tissue. The chain carries TRBV18 and TRBJ1-2, with D perhaps TRBD1 (5 bases). This sequence was found in a human donor with peripheral T-cell lymphoma. The CDR3 region has the DNA TGTGCCAGCTCACCTTCAAGAGCAGGGAACTATGGCTACACCTTC. Translating gives CASSPSRAGNYGYTF.